This T cell receptor (beta chain) is from a study of CD8 T cells in ankylosing spondylitis (dated by TCRdb to the late 2010s). Background for the entire study: The study set out to find disease-linked TCR variants by profiling T cell receptor beta repertoires in ankylosing spondylitis patients and healthy donors. In total, the full study cohort was made up of nearly 110 healthy donors and roughly 27 ankylosing spondylitis patients. Samples of peripheral blood were taken, and for ankylosing spondylitis patients, synovial fluid was collected as well. The research as a whole found: Some of the motif variants had been reported before in the synovial fluid and blood of reactive arthritis patients, a finding that suggests common disease-initiation mechanisms. In peripheral blood, the disease-linked clones were found at relatively low frequencies and had a CD8+ phenotype. A TCR beta motif made up of several highly homologous amino acid variants appeared to be characteristic of blood from ankylosing spondylitis patients. The disease-linked clones were reported to be significantly enriched in matched synovial fluid samples from ankylosing spondylitis patients.

A remark on this clonotype: Its antigen remains undetermined. Possible read error: a much larger clone is one base away.

TCRdb lists the instrument as Illumina HiSeq 2500. TCR beta libraries were prepared by quantitative 5'-RACE with molecular barcodes. The paper's processing steps were these. A new computational method, built on a probabilistic model of VDJ rearrangement, was used to identify disease-linked TCR variants. TCRdb reworked the public reads: Q25 trimming with fastp, MiXCR clone assembly, productive beta chains retained. One record per CDR3 amino acid sequence lists the most common genes and DNA. These V and J calls rely on TCRdb rather than the paper's analysis. The sample table holds approximately 45,000 distinct CDR3 sequences, of which approximately 3.6% were seen once. The top ten clones comprise about 4% of the sample. The origin of this receptor is a female donor with ankylosing spondylitis or in good health (not recorded which). Specimen: blood, either unsorted or a sorted T cell fraction (not recorded which).

CDR3 loop: CASSPTPAAGNTIYF. The base sequence is TGTGCCAGCAGCCCGACCCCTGCGGCTGGAAACACCATATATTTT. This receptor chain uses TRBV9 and TRBJ1-3; too little of a D gene remains to name it. The CDR3, cysteine through phenylalanine, is 15 amino acids long. Here the CDR3 DNA is all that survives: 45 bases in frame from base 1. Between the V and J ends, shortened by 4 bases and 2 bases respectively, the junction contains 13 bases. According to the germline V gene, CDR1 reads SGDLS and CDR2 reads YYNGEE.